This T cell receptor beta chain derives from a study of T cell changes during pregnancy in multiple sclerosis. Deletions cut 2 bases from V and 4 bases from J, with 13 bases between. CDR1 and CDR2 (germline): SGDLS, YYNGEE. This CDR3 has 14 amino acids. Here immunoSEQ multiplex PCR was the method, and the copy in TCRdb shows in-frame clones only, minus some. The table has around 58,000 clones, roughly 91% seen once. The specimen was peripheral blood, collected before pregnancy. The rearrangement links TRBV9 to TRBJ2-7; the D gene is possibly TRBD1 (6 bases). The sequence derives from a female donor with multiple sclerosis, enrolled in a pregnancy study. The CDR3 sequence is CASSVTGQVYEQYF. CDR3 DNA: TGTGCCAGCAGCGTGACGGGACAAGTTTACGAGCAGTACTTC.